In this sample, the clone carrying this T cell receptor (beta chain) turned up a few times. Its cognate antigen is unknown. This sample was included in a study of blood T cells in healthy people across ages. Study results and limitations: As age increased, TCR beta diversity per million T cells fell in a roughly linear fashion.

It was with a sample-barcoded 5' primer and a J-beta primer mix that a second PCR of roughly 7 to 12 cycles was run. A 12-random-nucleotide template-switch adaptor tagged each cDNA molecule. Every sample gave at least 2.5 million paired-end reads containing CDR3. TCRdb fed the 5' RACE reads into MiXCR, producing one record per CDR3 protein. The table includes about 1.8 million distinct CDR3 sequences, around 48% detected once. From germline, CDR1 is MGHDK and CDR2 SYGVNS. This CDR3 region has 16 residues. V lost 0 bases and J lost 6; bases outside the gene matches: 6. The sample was blood. The receptor comes from a middle-aged woman in good health. This chain links TRBV25-1 with TRBJ2-1, with 9 bases that match TRBD2. Here the CDR3 DNA reads TGTGCCAGCAGTGAATATGCGGGGGGGCCAGTCAATGAGCAGTTCTTC. Protein: CASSEYAGGPVNEQFF.